Presented here are 5 T cell receptor beta chains from one specimen sequenced in a study of T cell repertoires in cytomegalovirus infection. Using its own MiXCR run on the reads, TCRdb lists one record per CDR3 protein. The table lists some 130,000 distinct CDR3 sequences, 25% to 35% of them singletons, with about 56% in the top ten. No antigen has been identified for these receptors. The sample consisted of CD8+ T cells from cultured PBMCs, taken from culture after CMV antigen stimulation. The origin of the receptors is a human donor in good health (CMV status not recorded). Some clones in this sample may be carry-over from other donors' samples.

This clonotype was seen repeatedly, ten times or more. The V call is TRBV7-8, the J call TRBJ2-5; D is uncertain. The CDR3 totals 12 residues. The V gene lost 3 bases and the J gene lost 5 bases, with 7 bases spanning the gap. Per germline, CDR1 SGHVS and CDR2 FQNEAQ. The CDR3 is CASSFSSETQYF. CDR3 DNA: TGTGCCAGCAGCTTTAGTTCTGAGACCCAGTACTTC.

The chain recombines TRBV12-3 or TRBV12-4 with TRBJ2-2, with 9 bases fitting TRBD1. After removal of 4 bases from V and 7 bases from J, the junction contained 4 bases not matched to a gene. The CDR3 consists of 14 residues. The CDR3 coding sequence is TGTGCCAGCAGTTATGGGACAGGGTACGGGGAGCTGTTTTTT. It codes for CASSYGTGYGELFF.

The V and J genes are TRBV7-7 and TRBJ2-5; no clear D gene. V lost 6 bases and J lost 4, with 9 bases in between. The CDR3 has 12 residues. Germline CDR1 is SSHAT and CDR2 is FNYEAQ (reference sequence). The CDR3 protein is CASSPTRETQYF. The CDR3 nucleotides are TGTGCCAGCAGTCCGACGAGAGAGACCCAGTACTTC.

Only a few counts were recorded for this clonotype. This chain links TRBV6-5 with TRBJ2-1, with D unclear. Germline CDR1 and CDR2: MNHEY and SVGAGI. The germline V and J ends were trimmed by 8 bases and 6 bases, with 11 bases remaining between them. The length of the CDR3 is 12 residues. The CDR3 protein is CASASSLNEQFF. The DNA of the CDR3 is TGTGCCAGCGCTAGTTCTCTCAATGAGCAGTTCTTC.

CDR3 residues: CASSYSRPVADTQYF. DNA of the CDR3: TGTGCCAGCAGTTACTCTAGGCCCGTGGCAGATACGCAGTATTTT. This chain joins TRBV6-6 and TRBJ2-3; D not certain. Germline V lookup: CDR1 MNHNY, CDR2 SVGAGI (reference sequence). Trimming removed 0 bases at V and 4 bases at J, with 11 bases between. The CDR3 sequence is 15 residues long.